These 6 T cell receptor beta chains were all obtained from the same sample, sequenced in a study of molecular identifiers for immune sequencing clone quantification. TCRdb called the PCR reads again in MiXCR, with one record for every CDR3 protein. The table includes hundreds of thousands of distinct CDR3 sequences, roughly 24% detected once. Sequenced material: naive CD8+ T cells from blood, with Jurkat cell RNA spiked in. As for subset: FACS-sorted CD8+CD4-CCR7+CD45RA+ naive T cells. The source is a human donor in good health. Some libraries in this study had Jurkat cell RNA spiked in.

This rearrangement joins TRBV7-9 to TRBJ2-7, with unresolved D. The germline gives CDR1 SEHNR, CDR2 FQNEAQ (reference sequence). The V gene lost 1 base and the J gene lost 2 bases, with 6 bases spanning the gap. The CDR3 contains 13 residues. DNA of the CDR3: TGTGCCAGCAGCTTAGTGTCCCCCTACGAGCAGTACTTC. Amino acids: CASSLVSPYEQYF. The full variable domain, completed using reference TRBV7-9 and TRBJ2-7, is DTGVSQNPRHKITKRGQNVTFRCDPISEHNRLYWYRQTLGQGPEFLTYFQNEAQLEKSRLLSDRFSAERPKGSFSTLEIQRTEQGDSAMYLCASSLVSPYEQYFGPGTRLTVT.

Ten or more counts support this clonotype. This chain uses TRBV9 with TRBJ1-1; D gene ambiguous. Trimming removed 0 bases at V and 2 bases at J, with 8 bases between. The V gene's germline CDR1 is SGDLS and CDR2 YYNGEE. This CDR3 is 14 amino acids long. The CDR3 coding sequence is TGTGCCAGCAGCGTAGGGAGGGAAAACACTGAAGCTTTCTTT. It translates to CASSVGRENTEAFF.

The chain joins TRBV25-1 to TRBJ1-1; 7 bases match TRBD1. Germline-derived CDR1 and CDR2 are MGHDK and SYGVNS. V lost 3 bases and J lost 4; bases outside the gene matches: 2. CDR3 length: 13 amino acids. CDR3 nucleotides: TGTGCCAGCAGTGAGAGGGGGCTCACTGAAGCTTTCTTT. This encodes CASSERGLTEAFF.

The sample holds a few counts of this clonotype. The V call is TRBV10-3, the J call TRBJ2-7; D gene unclear. The germline CDR1 and CDR2 sequences are ENHRY and SYGVKD. V lost 0 bases to trimming and J lost 5 bases, with 17 bases between them. The CDR3 length is 16 residues. CDR3 bases: TGTGCCATCAGTGAGTCAAATTCCGTCGTCCGGGACGAGCAGTACTTC. Translated: CAISESNSVVRDEQYF.

This clonotype was seen only a few times. This rearrangement joins TRBV19 to TRBJ1-1; 7 nucleotides agree with TRBD1. CDR1 LNHDA and CDR2 SQIVND come from the germline V gene (reference sequence). The J segment lost 6 bases and the V segment lost 5 bases, leaving 9 bases of the junction unmatched. The CDR3 loop spans 14 amino acids. This chain's CDR3 is CASSQDRDGPEAFF. In DNA, the CDR3 is TGTGCCAGTAGTCAAGACAGGGACGGTCCTGAAGCTTTCTTT.

This chain uses TRBV2 with TRBJ1-5, with D hard to call. This CDR3 region has 15 residues. Germline V CDR1 and CDR2: SNHLY, FYNNEI. The V end lost 4 bases, the J end lost 0 bases, and 10 bases lay between the germline ends. Here the CDR3 reads CASSGADYSNQPQHF. CDR3 nucleotides: TGTGCCAGCAGTGGTGCTGATTATAGCAATCAGCCCCAGCATTTT.